The rows below give T cell receptor beta chains drawn from one sample of a study of blood T cell repertoires in COVID-19. Profiling relied on immunoSEQ multiplex PCR, and the TCRdb table lists in-frame clones only, not all of them. The data contain about 30,000 clones, 68% of them singletons. The material sequenced was peripheral blood. These receptors were taken from a human donor in a cohort sampled during active COVID-19. The conserved cysteine and the conserved F or W are not part of the CDR3 here.

CDR3 | J | V
ASSLAPDRGDQPQH | TRBJ1-5 | TRBV5-6
ASSGQLAGGTQY | TRBJ2-3 | TRBV9
ASSKTDSNQPQH | TRBJ1-5 | TRBV6-5
ASSVAASSYNEQF | TRBJ2-1 | TRBV9
ASSPGHQPQH | TRBJ1-5 | TRBV18
ASSRQSATNEKLF | TRBJ1-4 | TRBV19
ASSMGTSGPHQQY | TRBJ2-7 | TRBV5-4
ASSQSLAGGPSAKNIQY | TRBJ2-4 | TRBV23-1
ASSDQVETQY | TRBJ2-5 | TRBV7-9
ASSLLTSAGANEKLF | TRBJ1-4 | TRBV5-1
ASSIGGDGYT | TRBJ1-2 | TRBV19
ASSSTGGELF | TRBJ2-2 | TRBV5-6
ASSEATRETQY | TRBJ2-5 | TRBV6-1
ASSSGLEVIETQY | TRBJ2-5 | TRBV7-8
ASSVGMESSGNTIY | TRBJ1-3 | TRBV9
ASSPGQGRYYGYT | TRBJ1-2 | TRBV28
ASSAQGAGANVLT | TRBJ2-6 | TRBV4-3
ASSRGQETQY | TRBJ2-5 | TRBV9
ASSERSVGNTIY | TRBJ1-3 | TRBV6-1
ASSLASQGAYYNSPLH | TRBJ1-6 | TRBV7-2
ASTLSGGQPQH | TRBJ1-5 | TRBV28
ASYDPGRNYGYT | TRBJ1-2 | TRBV19
ASNGLAGGPDTQY | TRBJ2-3 | TRBV5-1
ASGTSGSRADTQY | TRBJ2-3 | TRBV5-1
ASSQGQGGEQY | TRBJ2-7 | TRBV7-9
ASSRDRDGYT | TRBJ1-2 | TRBV6-6
ASSLMWRGPPYEQY | TRBJ2-7 | TRBV7-2
ASSISVHEQF | TRBJ2-1 | TRBV19
ASSITSGSRNEQF | TRBJ2-1 | TRBV28
ASIGGVGDEQF | TRBJ2-1 | TRBV12-3/TRBV12-4
AWSGPWGGNQETQY | TRBJ2-5 | TRBV30
AIRGTANTGELF | TRBJ2-2 | TRBV10-3
ASSSPGTSGIYNEQF | TRBJ2-1 | TRBV13
ASSPRGGNEKLF | TRBJ1-4 | TRBV5-5
ASSSNRGKDEAF | TRBJ1-1 | TRBV7-9
ASSREGGDTGELF | TRBJ2-2 | TRBV7-3
ASSLPGQGFLDGQPQH | TRBJ1-5 | TRBV28
ASSLSSGSYNIQY | TRBJ2-4 | TRBV28
ASSLAGGDTQY | TRBJ2-3 | TRBV7-2
ASSFKFGGRREKLF | TRBJ1-4 | TRBV7-8
ASSPSLQPQH | TRBJ1-5 | TRBV2
ATQTGLSSGNTIY | TRBJ1-3 | TRBV6-5
ASSVEETQY | TRBJ2-5 | TRBV5-1
SVSGTSGANTQETQY | TRBJ2-5 | TRBV29-1
ATRPLDRGNTEAF | TRBJ1-1 | TRBV15
ASRTGTGGVGNQPQH | TRBJ1-5 | TRBV19
ASSRLAGTQETQY | TRBJ2-5 | TRBV4-1
ASTPDRTGPYGYT | TRBJ1-2 | TRBV5-1
ASSSGTRAGEKLF | TRBJ1-4 | TRBV27
ASSTGGLGELF | TRBJ2-2 | TRBV9